The rows below give T cell receptor beta chains drawn from one sample of a study of shared clonotypes between healthy human individuals. Profiled with immunoSEQ multiplex PCR; TCRdb holds only in-frame clones, not every one. The sample has some 1.4 million clones, more than 95% seen once. Sequencing used naive CD4+ T cells sorted from blood. Receptors originate from a man aged 25 to 40 in good health. The CDR3 runs from the conserved cysteine through the conserved F or W. Each record gives: V gene, D gene, J gene, clone size, CDR3 protein, CDR3 DNA. The D gene is left open where the match is weak. Size is stated for part of the rows, as once, few or many counts, or as a class when the clone is expanded.

V gene: TRBV19; D gene: TRBD1; J gene: TRBJ2-7; clone size: .; CDR3 protein: CASSKTGTVSYEQYF; CDR3 DNA: TGTGCCAGTAGTAAGACCGGGACAGTCTCCTACGAGCAGTACTTC
V gene: TRBV18; D gene: .; J gene: TRBJ1-3; clone size: .; CDR3 protein: CASSPAKGHSGNTIYF; CDR3 DNA: TGTGCCAGCTCACCAGCAAAGGGCCACTCTGGAAACACCATATATTTT
V gene: TRBV5-1; D gene: TRBD2; J gene: TRBJ2-3; clone size: .; CDR3 protein: CASSPGLADYTDTQYF; CDR3 DNA: TGCGCCAGCAGCCCGGGACTAGCGGATTACACAGATACGCAGTATTTT
V gene: TRBV18; D gene: .; J gene: TRBJ2-2; clone size: .; CDR3 protein: CASSPAAGELFF; CDR3 DNA: TGTGCCAGCTCACCTGCGGCCGGGGAGCTGTTTTTT
V gene: TRBV5-5; D gene: .; J gene: TRBJ2-2; clone size: .; CDR3 protein: CASSLAENTGELFF; CDR3 DNA: TGTGCCAGCAGCTTGGCCGAAAACACCGGGGAGCTGTTTTTT
V gene: TRBV5-4; D gene: .; J gene: TRBJ1-5; clone size: .; CDR3 protein: CASSLRYSNQPQHF; CDR3 DNA: TGTGCCAGTAGCTTGCGGTATAGCAATCAGCCCCAGCATTTT
V gene: TRBV5-1; D gene: .; J gene: TRBJ2-2; clone size: .; CDR3 protein: CASSLDIRGGGELFF; CDR3 DNA: TGCGCCAGCAGCTTGGACATCCGGGGAGGAGGGGAGCTGTTTTTT
V gene: TRBV19; D gene: TRBD1; J gene: TRBJ1-2; clone size: .; CDR3 protein: CASSITGAEGYTF; CDR3 DNA: TGTGCCAGTAGTATCACAGGGGCGGAAGGCTACACCTTC
V gene: TRBV30; D gene: TRBD1; J gene: TRBJ2-3; clone size: .; CDR3 protein: CAWSYRQGRTDTQYF; CDR3 DNA: TGTGCCTGGAGTTATAGACAGGGTAGGACAGATACGCAGTATTTT
V gene: TRBV11-2; D gene: .; J gene: TRBJ2-7; clone size: few; CDR3 protein: CASSLRREEQYF; CDR3 DNA: TGTGCCAGCAGCCTCCGCCGGGAAGAGCAGTACTTC
V gene: TRBV5-1; D gene: .; J gene: TRBJ2-1; clone size: .; CDR3 protein: CASSDGAASYNEQFF; CDR3 DNA: TGCGCCAGCAGCGACGGAGCGGCTTCCTACAATGAGCAGTTCTTC
V gene: TRBV5-1; D gene: .; J gene: TRBJ2-3; clone size: once; CDR3 protein: CASSLRLRGLAITEGDTQYF; CDR3 DNA: TGCGCCAGCAGCTTGCGGTTACGGGGCCTAGCAATTACCGAGGGAGATACGCAGTATTTT
V gene: TRBV2; D gene: .; J gene: TRBJ2-3; clone size: .; CDR3 protein: CASNYRRTDTQYF; CDR3 DNA: TGTGCCAGCAATTACCGCCGCACAGATACGCAGTATTTT
V gene: TRBV5-6; D gene: .; J gene: TRBJ1-1; clone size: .; CDR3 protein: CASSSPQAAMNTEAFF; CDR3 DNA: TGTGCCAGCAGCTCTCCTCAGGCCGCCATGAACACTGAAGCTTTCTTT
V gene: TRBV5-1; D gene: .; J gene: TRBJ2-7; clone size: .; CDR3 protein: CASSLAWAGYEQYF; CDR3 DNA: TGCGCCAGCAGCTTGGCTTGGGCAGGCTACGAGCAGTACTTC
V gene: TRBV10-3; D gene: .; J gene: TRBJ2-3; clone size: .; CDR3 protein: CAISESALDRSTDTQYF; CDR3 DNA: TGTGCCATCAGTGAGTCGGCTTTAGACAGGAGCACAGATACGCAGTATTTT
V gene: TRBV5-1; D gene: TRBD2; J gene: TRBJ2-5; clone size: .; CDR3 protein: CASSLTPGLAKQETQYF; CDR3 DNA: TGCGCCAGCAGCTTGACCCCGGGACTAGCGAAACAAGAGACCCAGTACTTC
V gene: TRBV5-6; D gene: .; J gene: TRBJ1-5; clone size: .; CDR3 protein: CASSLAGHQPQHF; CDR3 DNA: TGTGCCAGCAGCTTGGCTGGTCATCAGCCCCAGCATTTT
V gene: TRBV5-1; D gene: TRBD1; J gene: TRBJ2-7; clone size: .; CDR3 protein: CASSHRDRGGEQYF; CDR3 DNA: TGCGCCAGCAGCCACCGGGACAGGGGAGGGGAGCAGTACTTC
V gene: TRBV5-1; D gene: TRBD1; J gene: TRBJ2-3; clone size: .; CDR3 protein: CASSLEYRGDTQYF; CDR3 DNA: TGCGCCAGCAGCTTGGAATACAGGGGGGATACGCAGTATTTT
V gene: TRBV14; D gene: TRBD1; J gene: TRBJ1-3; clone size: few; CDR3 protein: CASSQPDRAGGNTIYF; CDR3 DNA: TGTGCCAGCAGCCAACCGGACAGGGCAGGAGGAAACACCATATATTTT
V gene: TRBV25-1; D gene: .; J gene: TRBJ1-5; clone size: few; CDR3 protein: CASSETGPNQPQHF; CDR3 DNA: TGTGCCAGCAGTGAAACAGGGCCCAATCAGCCCCAGCATTTT
V gene: TRBV9; D gene: .; J gene: TRBJ2-5; clone size: .; CDR3 protein: CASSPGPQETQYF; CDR3 DNA: TGTGCCAGCAGCCCCGGCCCACAAGAGACCCAGTACTTC
V gene: TRBV11-3; D gene: TRBD2; J gene: TRBJ2-4; clone size: .; CDR3 protein: CASSLGGTSHGNIQYF; CDR3 DNA: TGTGCCAGCAGCTTAGGTGGGACTAGCCACGGGAACATTCAGTACTTC
V gene: TRBV11-2; D gene: .; J gene: TRBJ1-5; clone size: .; CDR3 protein: CASSLDGIGNQPQHF; CDR3 DNA: TGTGCCAGCAGCTTAGACGGGATCGGCAATCAGCCCCAGCATTTT
V gene: TRBV7-9; D gene: TRBD2; J gene: TRBJ2-1; clone size: .; CDR3 protein: CASSWGTSGNEQFF; CDR3 DNA: TGTGCCAGCAGCTGGGGGACTAGCGGGAATGAGCAGTTCTTC
V gene: TRBV5-1; D gene: TRBD1; J gene: TRBJ2-2; clone size: .; CDR3 protein: CASSLSPSTGANTGELFF; CDR3 DNA: TGCGCCAGCAGCTTGTCCCCTTCGACAGGGGCCAACACCGGGGAGCTGTTTTTT
V gene: TRBV19; D gene: TRBD2; J gene: TRBJ2-7; clone size: .; CDR3 protein: CASSRTSGSVEQYF; CDR3 DNA: TGTGCCAGTAGTCGGACTAGCGGGTCTGTCGAGCAGTACTTC
V gene: TRBV9; D gene: .; J gene: TRBJ2-1; clone size: .; CDR3 protein: CASSAGSYNEQFF; CDR3 DNA: TGTGCCAGCTCTGCGGGCTCCTACAATGAGCAGTTCTTC
V gene: TRBV10-1; D gene: .; J gene: TRBJ2-2; clone size: .; CDR3 protein: CASSGVFRGAGELFF; CDR3 DNA: TGCGCCAGCAGTGGGGTCTTCAGGGGTGCCGGGGAGCTGTTTTTT
V gene: TRBV2; D gene: .; J gene: TRBJ2-7; clone size: .; CDR3 protein: CASSETRVPGNEQYF; CDR3 DNA: TGTGCCAGCAGTGAAACTCGGGTCCCTGGGAACGAGCAGTACTTC
V gene: TRBV5-1; D gene: TRBD1; J gene: TRBJ1-2; clone size: once; CDR3 protein: CASSQGQAFLGYTF; CDR3 DNA: TGCGCCAGCAGCCAGGGACAGGCGTTCCTTGGCTACACCTTC
V gene: TRBV19; D gene: TRBD2; J gene: TRBJ2-2; clone size: .; CDR3 protein: CASSVLAVTNTGELFF; CDR3 DNA: TGTGCCAGTAGCGTACTAGCGGTGACCAACACCGGGGAGCTGTTTTTT
V gene: TRBV15; D gene: TRBD2; J gene: TRBJ2-1; clone size: .; CDR3 protein: CATTMETSADNEQFF; CDR3 DNA: TGTGCCACCACAATGGAGACTAGCGCTGACAATGAGCAGTTCTTC
V gene: TRBV5-1; D gene: TRBD2; J gene: TRBJ2-1; clone size: .; CDR3 protein: CASSLSTSGAYNEQFF; CDR3 DNA: TGCGCCAGCAGCTTGAGTACGAGCGGGGCCTACAATGAGCAGTTCTTC
V gene: TRBV7-8; D gene: TRBD2; J gene: TRBJ2-2; clone size: once; CDR3 protein: CASSRGLAGGKSGELFF; CDR3 DNA: TGTGCCAGCAGCCGTGGACTAGCGGGAGGAAAGTCCGGGGAGCTGTTTTTT
V gene: TRBV5-6; D gene: TRBD2; J gene: TRBJ2-3; clone size: .; CDR3 protein: CASSSPGLRTDTQYF; CDR3 DNA: TGTGCCAGCAGCTCCCCGGGACTACGCACAGATACGCAGTATTTT
V gene: TRBV2; D gene: .; J gene: TRBJ2-1; clone size: .; CDR3 protein: CASRLPGRRQFF; CDR3 DNA: TGTGCCAGCAGGCTACCGGGACGCCGGCAGTTCTTC
V gene: TRBV27; D gene: .; J gene: TRBJ2-6; clone size: .; CDR3 protein: CASSYSTTGANVLTF; CDR3 DNA: TGTGCCAGCAGTTATAGTACCACTGGGGCCAACGTCCTGACTTTC
V gene: TRBV27; D gene: .; J gene: TRBJ2-5; clone size: .; CDR3 protein: CASSLSRTTLGGQETQYF; CDR3 DNA: TGTGCCAGCAGTTTATCCCGTACTACTCTTGGGGGGCAAGAGACCCAGTACTTC
V gene: TRBV7-2; D gene: TRBD1; J gene: TRBJ2-7; clone size: once; CDR3 protein: CASSFYTGGSYEQYF; CDR3 DNA: TGTGCCAGCAGCTTTTACACAGGGGGCTCCTACGAGCAGTACTTC
V gene: TRBV6-6; D gene: .; J gene: TRBJ2-5; clone size: .; CDR3 protein: CASSFPVQETQYF; CDR3 DNA: TGTGCCAGCAGTTTTCCAGTCCAAGAGACCCAGTACTTC
V gene: TRBV2; D gene: .; J gene: TRBJ2-7; clone size: .; CDR3 protein: CARSDNAPPYEQYF; CDR3 DNA: TGTGCCCGATCCGACAACGCCCCGCCCTACGAGCAGTACTTC
V gene: TRBV11-2; D gene: TRBD1; J gene: TRBJ2-1; clone size: .; CDR3 protein: CASSPRDRGQNEQFF; CDR3 DNA: TGTGCCAGCAGCCCCCGGGACAGGGGGCAGAATGAGCAGTTCTTC
V gene: TRBV28; D gene: TRBD2; J gene: TRBJ2-1; clone size: .; CDR3 protein: CASSPLSLAGYNEQFF; CDR3 DNA: TGTGCCAGCAGTCCCCTCTCACTAGCGGGATACAATGAGCAGTTCTTC
V gene: TRBV5-4; D gene: TRBD1; J gene: TRBJ2-5; clone size: .; CDR3 protein: CASSLEGQGKETQYF; CDR3 DNA: TGTGCCAGCAGCTTGGAGGGACAGGGGAAAGAGACCCAGTACTTC
V gene: TRBV9; D gene: TRBD1; J gene: TRBJ2-7; clone size: .; CDR3 protein: CASSRPGTVNEQYF; CDR3 DNA: TGTGCCAGCAGTCGTCCTGGGACAGTCAACGAGCAGTACTTC
V gene: TRBV5-5; D gene: TRBD2; J gene: TRBJ2-3; clone size: once; CDR3 protein: CASSQEGLAGGPRTDTQYF; CDR3 DNA: TGTGCCAGCAGCCAGGAGGGACTAGCGGGAGGGCCCCGCACAGATACGCAGTATTTT
V gene: TRBV5-5; D gene: .; J gene: TRBJ2-2; clone size: .; CDR3 protein: CASSLDPGPLGELFF; CDR3 DNA: TGTGCCAGCAGCTTGGATCCAGGTCCCCTCGGGGAGCTGTTTTTT
V gene: TRBV19; D gene: TRBD1; J gene: TRBJ2-3; clone size: .; CDR3 protein: CASSSGTGRTDTQYF; CDR3 DNA: TGTGCCAGTAGCAGCGGGACAGGGCGGACAGATACGCAGTATTTT
V gene: TRBV10-3; D gene: TRBD1; J gene: TRBJ2-3; clone size: once; CDR3 protein: CAFSTGVGTDTQYF; CDR3 DNA: TGTGCCTTCTCCACAGGGGTGGGCACAGATACGCAGTATTTT
V gene: TRBV29-1; D gene: .; J gene: TRBJ2-7; clone size: .; CDR3 protein: CSFGTGPYEQYF; CDR3 DNA: TGCAGCTTTGGGACGGGACCCTACGAGCAGTACTTC
V gene: TRBV29-1; D gene: .; J gene: TRBJ1-2; clone size: .; CDR3 protein: CSVVVTDYGYTF; CDR3 DNA: TGCAGCGTTGTGGTCACAGACTATGGCTACACCTTC
V gene: TRBV2; D gene: .; J gene: TRBJ2-7; clone size: .; CDR3 protein: CASSISPHSYEQYF; CDR3 DNA: TGTGCCAGCAGTATAAGTCCCCACTCCTACGAGCAGTACTTC
V gene: TRBV7-2; D gene: TRBD2; J gene: TRBJ2-1; clone size: .; CDR3 protein: CASSFFEGGRNEQFF; CDR3 DNA: TGTGCCAGCAGCTTTTTCGAGGGAGGGCGTAATGAGCAGTTCTTC
V gene: TRBV5-1; D gene: .; J gene: TRBJ2-6; clone size: .; CDR3 protein: CASSLGRRGTVNSGANVLTF; CDR3 DNA: TGCGCCAGCAGCTTGGGGCGCCGGGGGACGGTGAACTCTGGGGCCAACGTCCTGACTTTC
V gene: TRBV18; D gene: TRBD1; J gene: TRBJ1-5; clone size: .; CDR3 protein: CASSPTTGSFNQPQHF; CDR3 DNA: TGTGCCAGCTCACCAACGACAGGGAGCTTCAATCAGCCCCAGCATTTT
V gene: TRBV27; D gene: .; J gene: TRBJ2-7; clone size: .; CDR3 protein: CASSGLKARYEQYF; CDR3 DNA: TGTGCCAGCAGTGGGCTAAAGGCTCGCTACGAGCAGTACTTC